This TCR beta chain appears in the sequencing data of a study of T cell responses to AZD1222 COVID-19 vaccine. Repertoires were generated with immunoSEQ multiplex PCR, while TCRdb's copy carries only in-frame clones and drops some. The data show roughly 120,000 clones, about 93% seen once. The J segment lost 7 bases and the V segment lost 6 bases, leaving 7 bases of the junction unmatched. Per the germline V gene, CDR1 is MNHEY and CDR2 is SVGAGI. The CDR3 length is 15 residues. The starting material was peripheral blood, obtained 28 days after the second dose of the MenACWY control vaccine. The receptor's source is an adult who received the MenACWY meningococcal vaccine as a control. The rearrangement links TRBV6-5 to TRBJ2-1, with 12 bases aligning to TRBD2. The CDR3 loop reads CASSILAGGPNEQFF. The CDR3 DNA is TGTGCCAGCAGCATTCTAGCGGGAGGGCCTAATGAGCAGTTCTTC.